This T cell receptor (beta chain) appears in the sequencing data of a study of Tregs in tolerant kidney transplant recipients. Overall study results and limits: Few patients were studied, so findings need validation in larger groups. Activated donor B cell expansion appeared to reveal the most relevant donor-specific TCRbeta repertoire. Donor-specific Treg expansion exceeded global Treg expansion in tolerant patients, suggesting antigen drive. No direct test of biological reproducibility was done here.

This clone was found once. Its antigen is not identified. Mixed chimerism was transient after nonmyeloablative marrow transplants from related graft donors. Profiled with immunoSEQ multiplex PCR; TCRdb holds only in-frame clones, not every one. Of tens of thousands of clones listed, over 80% are singletons. The CDR3 loop spans 13 amino acids. The germline V and J ends were trimmed by 8 bases and 5 bases, with 15 bases remaining between them. CDR1 is SEHNR and CDR2 is FQNEAQ in the germline V gene (reference sequence). The rearrangement links TRBV7-9 to TRBJ2-5; D is perhaps TRBD2 (6 bases). This clonotype was obtained from a human patient who received a combined kidney and bone marrow transplant. Part of the T cells may come from the graft donor. The sample in question was CD8+ T cells from blood (PBMCs), obtained 24 months after the transplant. CDR3 DNA: TGTGCCAGCGAGCCGGGAGTCTTTGAGACCCAGTACTTC. Translation: CASEPGVFETQYF.